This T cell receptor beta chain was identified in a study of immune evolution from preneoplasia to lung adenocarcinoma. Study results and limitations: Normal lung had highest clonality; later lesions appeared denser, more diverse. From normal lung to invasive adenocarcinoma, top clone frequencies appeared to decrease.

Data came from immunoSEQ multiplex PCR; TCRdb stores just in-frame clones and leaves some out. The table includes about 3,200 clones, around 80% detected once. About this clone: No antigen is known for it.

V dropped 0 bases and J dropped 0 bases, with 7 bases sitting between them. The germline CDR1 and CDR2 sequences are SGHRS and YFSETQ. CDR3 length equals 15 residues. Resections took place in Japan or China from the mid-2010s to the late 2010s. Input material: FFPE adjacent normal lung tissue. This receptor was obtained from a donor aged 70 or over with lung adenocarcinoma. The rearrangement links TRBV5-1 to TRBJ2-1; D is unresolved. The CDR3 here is CASSLEQSSYNEQFF. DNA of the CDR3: TGCGCCAGCAGCTTGGAACAGAGCTCCTACAATGAGCAGTTCTTC. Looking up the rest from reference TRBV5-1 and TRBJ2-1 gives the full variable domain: KAGVTQTPRYLIKTRGQQVTLSCSPISGHRSVSWYQQTPGQGLQFLFEYFSETQRNKGNFPGRFSGRQFSNSRSEMNVSTLELGDSALYLCASSLEQSSYNEQFFGPGTRLTVL.